This T cell receptor beta chain was sequenced during a study of a mutant IDH1 vaccine in newly diagnosed glioma. Time point denoted: week 11, during vaccination. Mutant IDH1 20-mer peptide, at 300 ug, made up each vaccine dose, with topical imiquimod. The protocol was immunoSEQ multiplex PCR, while the TCRdb copy is restricted to in-frame clones and leaves out a portion. The sample consists of tens of thousands of clones, 90% of them appearing once. Concerning this clone: Antigen unknown.

V lost 3 bases to trimming and J lost 4 bases, with 21 bases between them. This CDR3 has 17 residues. Here the sequenced sample was PBMCs, taken from a glioma patient whose treatment included an IDH1 peptide vaccine. The chain carries TRBV23-1 and TRBJ1-2; the D is unclear. TRBV23-1 is given ORF status, its function remaining uncertain. This clonotype originated in a man aged 18 to 29 with glioma. DNA of the CDR3: TGCGCCAGCAGTCATCTTTTTCCGGCCCCTGGGAGCTATGGCTACACCTTC. Residues: CASSHLFPAPGSYGYTF.